One sample yielded the 27 T cell receptor beta chains listed below, sequenced in a study of siplizumab effects on memory and regulatory T cells (dated by TCRdb to about 2019). The library was made by the immunoSEQ multiplex PCR assay. TCRdb obtained this table from immuneACCESS and retained in-frame rearrangements with V and J assigned. These tables miss some clones; where compared with another copy, unresolved V genes account for less than half of the shortfall, and the remainder is unexplained. The sample includes more than 45,000 clones, with approximately 95% observed a single time. Of the sample, 35% to 45% falls within the top ten clones. Sample: CD8+ T cells sorted from blood. The receptors stem from a human donor in good health.

This chain links TRBV7-6 with TRBJ1-2, with 7 nucleotides matching TRBD1. The CDR3 spans 14 residues. The ends lost 4 bases at V and 4 bases at J; junction bases unmatched: 6. Germline lookup yields CDR1 SGHVS and CDR2 FNYEAQ. The CDR3 here is CASSSSGDSYGYTF. The DNA for the CDR3 is TGTGCCAGCAGCTCGAGCGGGGACAGCTATGGCTACACCTTC.

The chain recombines TRBV28 with TRBJ1-1; no definite D call. Germline CDR1 and CDR2: MDHEN and SYDVKM. The CDR3 has 13 residues. Deletions cut 2 bases from V and 6 bases from J, with 10 bases between. This CDR3 is CASSLKGRAEAFF. DNA for the CDR3: TGTGCCAGCAGTTTAAAGGGTAGGGCTGAAGCTTTCTTT. Using reference TRBV28 and TRBJ1-1 for the parts outside the CDR3, the full variable domain is DVKVTQSSRYLVKRTGEKVFLECVQDMDHENMFWYRQDPGLGLRLIYFSYDVKMKEKGDIPEGYSVSREKKERFSLILESASTNQTSMYLCASSLKGRAEAFFGQGTRLTVV.

This clone was detected only once. V is TRBV29-1 and J is TRBJ2-3, with unresolved D. Germline values: CDR1 SQVTM, CDR2 ANQGSEA. The V end lost 1 base, the J end lost 1 base, and 9 bases lay between the germline ends. This CDR3 is built from 14 residues. The CDR3 coding sequence is TGCAGCGTTGAAGGGGGATCCGGCACAGATACGCAGTATTTT. It codes for CSVEGGSGTDTQYF.

This clone was seen more than once but under ten times. The rearrangement joins TRBV30 to TRBJ2-2; tentative D call: TRBD1 (7 bases). The CDR3 covers 15 residues. Trimming left V 2 bases short and J 3 bases short, with 13 bases between. CDR1 is GTSNPN, CDR2 SVGIG, per germline (reference sequence). CDR3 coding DNA: TGTGCCTGGAGTCAGGGGGGAGAGGACACCGGGGAGCTGTTTTTT. The encoded protein is CAWSQGGEDTGELFF. Full variable domain (rest looked up from reference TRBV30 and TRBJ2-2): SQTIHQWPATLVQPVGSPLSLECTVEGTSNPNLYWYRQAAGRGLQLLFYSVGIGQISSEVPQNLSASRPQDRQFILSSKKLLLSDSGFYLCAWSQGGEDTGELFFGEGSRLTVL.

The gene calls are TRBV7-3 and TRBJ2-1; tentative D call: TRBD2 (6 bases). CDR3 size: 18 residues. Looked up from germline, CDR1 is SGHTA and CDR2 is FQGTGA. Trimming took 3 bases from V and 0 from J, leaving 18 bases between them. The CDR3 reads CASSLIGSPPGSYNEQFF. The CDR3 bases are TGTGCCAGCAGCTTGATCGGGAGTCCCCCCGGCTCCTACAATGAGCAGTTCTTC.

The rearrangement links TRBV30 to TRBJ2-7; D may match TRBD1 or TRBD2 (5 bases each). Trimming took 8 bases from V and 2 from J, leaving 13 bases between them. This CDR3 is built from 12 residues. Looked up from germline, CDR1 is GTSNPN and CDR2 is SVGIG (reference sequence). The CDR3 reads CALRDAAYEQYF. The CDR3, as DNA: TGTGCCCTCCGGGACGCAGCCTACGAGCAGTACTTC.

The J gene is TRBJ2-7, the V gene TRBV5-4; TRBD1 aligns across 7 bases. This CDR3 region has 14 residues. After removal of 4 bases from V and 0 bases from J, the junction contained 4 bases not matched to a gene. Germline V gene lookup returns CDR1 SGHNT and CDR2 YYREEE (reference sequence). DNA of the CDR3: TGTGCCAGCAGCACCTGGGACAGCTCCTACGAGCAGTACTTC. Its translation: CASSTWDSSYEQYF. The complete variable domain, with remaining parts taken from reference TRBV5-4 and TRBJ2-7, reads ETGVTQSPTHLIKTRGQQVTLRCSSQSGHNTVSWYQQALGQGPQFIFQYYREEENGRGNFPPRFSGLQFPNYSSELNVNALELDDSALYLCASSTWDSSYEQYFGPGTRLTVT.

The chain uses TRBV2 and TRBJ2-1, with 11 bases matching TRBD2. The CDR3 runs 15 residues. Looked up from germline, CDR1 is SNHLY and CDR2 is FYNNEI. V shed 4 bases, J shed 8 bases, and the junction held 7 bases outside the gene matches. CDR3 nucleotides: TGTGCCAGCAGTGTTAGAACTAGCGGGAGTCATGAGCAGTTCTTC. Amino acid sequence: CASSVRTSGSHEQFF.

The V call is TRBV6-1, the J call TRBJ1-2; 8 bases are shared with TRBD1. This CDR3 region has 15 residues. The germline CDR1 and CDR2 sequences are MNHNS and SASEGT. With 8 bases clipped from V and 4 bases from J, the junction kept 12 bases outside the gene matches. CDR3 in amino acids: CASADRGGRIYGYTF. CDR3 nucleotides: TGTGCCAGCGCCGACAGGGGAGGGAGGATCTATGGCTACACCTTC.

CDR3 region: CASSSGTSAADTQYF. The CDR3 bases are TGTGCCAGCAGCTCCGGGACATCAGCGGCAGATACGCAGTATTTT. The chain is built from TRBV11-2 and TRBJ2-3; the D gene is possibly TRBD1 (6 bases). The germline CDR1 and CDR2 sequences are SGHAT and FQNNGV. The CDR3 spans 15 residues. V dropped 4 bases and J dropped 4 bases, with 15 bases sitting between them.

This chain joins TRBV19 and TRBJ2-3; 9 bases are shared with TRBD2. The CDR3 runs 16 residues. The germline gives CDR1 LNHDA, CDR2 SQIVND (reference sequence). The junction had 11 bases not matched to a gene; V was cut back by 10 bases and J by 0 bases. This CDR3 is CATTPGLATSTDTQYF. In DNA, the CDR3 is TGTGCCACCACTCCGGGACTAGCTACTAGCACAGATACGCAGTATTTT.

The chain recombines TRBV2 with TRBJ2-3; maybe TRBD2 (6 bases). With 11 bases removed from V and 0 bases from J, the gap between germline ends came to 15 bases. Germline V gene sequence: CDR1 SNHLY, CDR2 FYNNEI. The CDR3 extends over 14 amino acids. The CDR3 sequence: CAAQGGLSTDTQYF. The CDR3, as DNA: TGTGCCGCGCAGGGAGGCCTGAGCACAGATACGCAGTATTTT.

The chain joins TRBV15 to TRBJ1-2; 8 bases fit TRBD1. CDR1 LNHNV and CDR2 YYDKDF come from the germline V gene (reference sequence). The CDR3 extends over 16 amino acids. V lost 3 bases, J lost 7 bases, and 13 bases stayed unmatched. The CDR3 sequence is CATSSPSSRDRFGYTF. The CDR3 DNA sequence: TGTGCCACCAGCAGCCCTTCGTCCCGGGACAGGTTTGGCTACACCTTC. Filled out from reference TRBV15 and TRBJ1-2, the complete variable domain reads DAMVIQNPRYQVTQFGKPVTLSCSQTLNHNVMYWYQQKSSQAPKLLFHYYDKDFNNEADTPDNFQSRRPNTSFCFLDIRSPGLGDTAMYLCATSSPSSRDRFGYTFGSGTRLTVV.

This rearrangement joins TRBV4-1 to TRBJ1-1; D not certain. CDR1 and CDR2 (germline): MGHRA, YSYEKL. Trimming removed 0 bases from V and 6 bases from J, with 8 bases in between. CDR3 length: 13 amino acids. CDR3 bases: TGCGCCAGCAGCCAAGATCGGGGAGCTGAAGCTTTCTTT. This sequence encodes CASSQDRGAEAFF.

This chain connects TRBV4-1 to TRBJ2-7, with D perhaps TRBD1 (6 bases). The germline gives CDR1 MGHRA, CDR2 YSYEKL. Trimming took off 4 bases at V and 7 bases at J, with 17 bases between the two ends. This CDR3 region has 14 residues. CDR3 in DNA: TGCGCCAGCAGCCCAGGGGTGGTTGAGAGGGAGCAGTACTTC. This translates into CASSPGVVEREQYF.

The rearrangement links TRBV7-6 to TRBJ1-1, with D unresolved. Trimming removed 4 bases at V and 7 bases at J, with 10 bases between. Germline CDR1 is SGHVS and CDR2 is FNYEAQ. The CDR3 runs to 12 residues. CDR3 loop: CASSSRRDEAFF. The DNA of the CDR3 is TGTGCCAGCAGCTCCCGACGGGATGAAGCTTTCTTT. Drawing the rest from reference TRBV7-6 and TRBJ1-1, the complete variable domain is GAGVSQSPRYKVTKRGQDVALRCDPISGHVSLYWYRQALGQGPEFLTYFNYEAQQDKSGLPNDRFSAERPEGSISTLTIQRTEQRDSAMYRCASSSRRDEAFFGQGTRLTVV.

The chain recombines TRBV5-1 with TRBJ2-3; TRBD1 agrees at 7 bases. The CDR3 has 16 amino acids. In germline, CDR1 is SGHRS, CDR2 YFSETQ. The J segment lost 4 bases and the V segment lost 4 bases, leaving 12 bases of the junction unmatched. The CDR3 reads CASSPGQAAVADTQYF. The CDR3 nucleotides read TGCGCCAGCAGCCCCGGACAGGCGGCGGTCGCAGATACGCAGTATTTT.

This chain joins TRBV2 and TRBJ2-2; a weak D match, TRBD2 (5 bases). Germline CDR1 and CDR2: SNHLY and FYNNEI. The CDR3 is made up of 14 amino acids. Trimming cost V 4 bases and J 10 bases, with 16 bases left between them. The CDR3 nucleotides are TGTGCCAGCAGTGTAGGGCCGGGGAAACCGGAGCTGTTTTTT. This gives the protein CASSVGPGKPELFF.

The rearrangement joins TRBV6-5 to TRBJ2-1, with TRBD2 matching 11 bases. The germline CDR1 and CDR2 sequences are MNHEY and SVGAGI. Trimming took 2 bases from V and 3 from J; bases not matched to a gene: 3. The CDR3 sequence is 16 residues long. The DNA of the CDR3 is TGTGCCAGCAGTTACGGTGGGACTAGCGGCTACAATGAGCAGTTCTTC. Translation gives CASSYGGTSGYNEQFF.

CDR3 region: CASSVDQWGKETQYF. As DNA, the CDR3 is TGTGCCAGCAGCGTGGACCAGTGGGGGAAAGAGACCCAGTACTTC. The V and J genes are TRBV5-8 and TRBJ2-5; TRBD1 or TRBD2 may be the D gene (5 bases each). The ends were cut back, 4 bases at V and 3 bases at J, with 16 bases in the middle. The CDR3 extends over 15 amino acids. Germline-derived CDR1 and CDR2 are SGHTS and YDEGEE.

The chain uses TRBV29-1 and TRBJ2-2; maybe TRBD1 (5 bases). The CDR3 totals 14 residues. Trimming took off 7 bases at V and 5 bases at J, with 17 bases between the two ends. The germline V gene has CDR1 SQVTM and CDR2 ANQGSEA. The CDR3 region is CSAQGRVSTGELFF. CDR3 coding DNA: TGCAGCGCCCAGGGCAGGGTCAGTACCGGGGAGCTGTTTTTT.

The rearrangement joins TRBV15 to TRBJ2-2, with 11 nucleotides matching TRBD2. Germline CDR1 LNHNV, CDR2 YYDKDF (reference sequence). The length of the CDR3 is 17 residues. With 4 bases clipped from V and 10 bases from J, the junction kept 14 bases outside the gene matches. CDR3 loop: CATSIPTLAGDYEELFF. The CDR3 bases are TGTGCCACCAGCATCCCGACACTAGCGGGAGATTACGAGGAGCTGTTTTTT.

The CDR3 DNA reads TGTGCCAGCTCACCAACGGTGGGTCAGCCCCAGCATTTT. Protein product: CASSPTVGQPQHF. The V and J genes are TRBV18 and TRBJ1-5; D is unclear. The germline gives CDR1 KGHSH, CDR2 LQKENI. The CDR3 has 13 residues. With 2 bases removed from V and 6 bases from J, the gap between germline ends came to 8 bases.

In DNA, the CDR3 is TGTGCCAGCAGCTCGGGAGCCCACGAGCAGTACTTC. Protein product: CASSSGAHEQYF. This chain links TRBV7-8 with TRBJ2-7; tentatively, D is TRBD2 (6 bases). V was shortened by 4 bases and J by 5 bases, with 9 bases between the two germline ends. This CDR3 is 12 amino acids long. Germline CDR1 and CDR2: SGHVS and FQNEAQ.

This chain connects TRBV27 to TRBJ2-7; D may be TRBD2 (6 bases). V shed 10 bases and J shed 4 bases, with 20 bases lying between them. The CDR3 runs 14 residues. Germline V CDR1 and CDR2: MNHEY, SMNVEV (reference sequence). CDR3 region: CATSVFSGSYEQYF. The CDR3 DNA follows: TGTGCCACTTCCGTCTTCTCCGGGAGTTACGAGCAGTACTTC.

The chain joins TRBV5-6 to TRBJ2-7, with D perhaps assigned TRBD1 or TRBD2 (5 bases each). The CDR3 covers 12 residues. V was shortened by 0 bases and J by 4 bases, with 5 bases between the two germline ends. Germline V gene data show CDR1 as SGHDT and CDR2 as YYEEEE. In nucleotides, the CDR3 is TGTGCCAGCAGCTTGGGGGGGTACGAGCAGTACTTC. Translated, it gives CASSLGGYEQYF. The whole variable domain, filled in from reference TRBV5-6 and TRBJ2-7, reads DAGVTQSPTHLIKTRGQQVTLRCSPKSGHDTVSWYQQALGQGPQFIFQYYEEEERQRGNFPDRFSGHQFPNYSSELNVNALLLGDSALYLCASSLGGYEQYFGPGTRLTVT.

This clone was observed a single time. V and J are TRBV27 and TRBJ2-7; a weak D match, TRBD1 (5 bases). There are 13 residues in the CDR3. CDR1 is MNHEY and CDR2 is SMNVEV in the germline V gene (reference sequence). V shed 6 bases and J shed 3 bases, with 12 bases lying between them. The CDR3 reads CASSYTGNYEQYF. CDR3 nucleotide sequence: TGTGCCAGCAGCTACACAGGAAACTACGAGCAGTACTTC.